This is a list of T cell receptor beta chains from one sample in a study of blood T cell repertoires in COVID-19. Sequencing used immunoSEQ multiplex PCR; TCRdb keeps in-frame clones, though not all of them. Here the sample spans fewer than 70,000 clones, 80% to 90% being singletons. Specimen: peripheral blood. Receptors were obtained from a man in his fifties or sixties with active COVID-19. Each CDR3 is given with its conserved first and last residue. D genes are given only for firm matches. Clone size is stated in some rows and not others, as once, few, many or a class when expanded.

J gene: TRBJ2-1
D gene: NA
V gene: TRBV19
clone size: NA
CDR3 length: 13
CDR3 protein: CASSIGSGFGQFF
CDR3 DNA: TGTGCCAGTAGTATAGGGAGTGGTTTTGGGCAGTTCTTC

J gene: TRBJ1-1
D gene: NA
V gene: TRBV9
clone size: NA
CDR3 length: 14
CDR3 protein: CASNRVLSGTEAFF
CDR3 DNA: TGTGCCAGCAATCGTGTTCTTTCGGGCACTGAAGCTTTCTTT

J gene: TRBJ2-3
D gene: TRBD2
V gene: TRBV11-3
clone size: NA
CDR3 length: 17
CDR3 protein: CASSLGRTSGSPDTQYF
CDR3 DNA: TGTGCCAGCAGCTTAGGGAGGACTAGCGGGAGCCCGGATACGCAGTATTTT

J gene: TRBJ1-5
D gene: NA
V gene: TRBV6-6
clone size: NA
CDR3 length: 14
CDR3 protein: CASRSRGANQPQHF
CDR3 DNA: TGTGCCAGCAGATCTCGCGGGGCGAATCAGCCCCAGCATTTT

J gene: TRBJ2-2
D gene: NA
V gene: TRBV12-5
clone size: once
CDR3 length: 15
CDR3 protein: CASGTGQTNTGELFF
CDR3 DNA: TGTGCTAGTGGAACGGGACAAACGAACACCGGGGAGCTGTTTTTT

J gene: TRBJ2-1
D gene: TRBD1
V gene: TRBV5-6
clone size: NA
CDR3 length: 15
CDR3 protein: CASSLGTGSEGEQFF
CDR3 DNA: TGTGCCAGCAGCTTGGGGACAGGTTCTGAGGGGGAGCAGTTCTTC

J gene: TRBJ2-2
D gene: TRBD1
V gene: TRBV30
clone size: NA
CDR3 length: 14
CDR3 protein: CAWSRGQGIGELFF
CDR3 DNA: TGTGCCTGGAGTAGGGGACAGGGGATAGGGGAGCTGTTTTTT

J gene: TRBJ1-5
D gene: TRBD1
V gene: TRBV19
clone size: NA
CDR3 length: 16
CDR3 protein: CASSPRDRGGDQPQHF
CDR3 DNA: TGTGCCAGTAGTCCCCGGGACAGGGGAGGAGATCAGCCCCAGCATTTT

J gene: TRBJ2-3
D gene: TRBD2
V gene: TRBV7-7
clone size: NA
CDR3 length: 17
CDR3 protein: CASSPDSGGALTDTQYF
CDR3 DNA: TGTGCCAGCAGCCCAGACTCCGGGGGGGCCCTTACAGATACGCAGTATTTT

J gene: TRBJ2-7
D gene: NA
V gene: TRBV10-3
clone size: NA
CDR3 length: 13
CDR3 protein: CAISGQDGYEQYF
CDR3 DNA: TGTGCCATCAGTGGACAGGACGGTTACGAGCAGTACTTC

J gene: TRBJ1-1
D gene: NA
V gene: TRBV7-9
clone size: few
CDR3 length: 11
CDR3 protein: CASSGGTEAFF
CDR3 DNA: TGTGCCAGCTCGGGGGGCACTGAAGCTTTCTTT

J gene: TRBJ2-6
D gene: TRBD1
V gene: TRBV19
clone size: NA
CDR3 length: 16
CDR3 protein: CATTDRGFSGANVLTF
CDR3 DNA: TGTGCCACCACGGACAGGGGGTTCTCTGGGGCCAACGTCCTGACTTTC

J gene: TRBJ1-5
D gene: NA
V gene: TRBV9
clone size: few
CDR3 length: 14
CDR3 protein: CASSGTGYNQPQHF
CDR3 DNA: TGTGCCAGCAGCGGCACAGGGTACAATCAGCCCCAGCATTTT

J gene: TRBJ1-6
D gene: NA
V gene: TRBV6-5
clone size: NA
CDR3 length: 14
CDR3 protein: CASSYETLGSPLHF
CDR3 DNA: TGTGCCAGCAGTTACGAGACCCTCGGGTCACCCCTCCACTTT

J gene: TRBJ2-1
D gene: NA
V gene: TRBV6-7
clone size: NA
CDR3 length: 17
CDR3 protein: CASSYPPRDPLFNEQFF
CDR3 DNA: TGTGCCAGCAGTTACCCGCCGCGGGACCCCTTGTTCAATGAGCAGTTCTTC

J gene: TRBJ2-7
D gene: NA
V gene: TRBV5-4
clone size: NA
CDR3 length: 14
CDR3 protein: CASSYSGTLLEQYF
CDR3 DNA: TGTGCCAGCAGCTATTCCGGGACACTCCTGGAGCAGTACTTC

J gene: TRBJ2-2
D gene: NA
V gene: TRBV12-5
clone size: NA
CDR3 length: 12
CDR3 protein: CASGAGSGELFF
CDR3 DNA: TGTGCTAGTGGGGCGGGGTCCGGGGAGCTGTTTTTT

J gene: TRBJ2-2
D gene: TRBD1
V gene: TRBV2
clone size: NA
CDR3 length: 16
CDR3 protein: CASGRTGPRFPGELFF
CDR3 DNA: TGTGCCAGCGGGAGGACAGGGCCAAGATTCCCCGGGGAGCTGTTTTTT

J gene: TRBJ1-1
D gene: NA
V gene: TRBV11-2
clone size: NA
CDR3 length: 13
CDR3 protein: CASSSNWGDEAFF
CDR3 DNA: TGTGCCAGCAGCTCCAATTGGGGGGATGAAGCTTTCTTT

J gene: TRBJ2-1
D gene: TRBD1
V gene: TRBV18
clone size: once
CDR3 length: 16
CDR3 protein: CASSPNPGTGDGEQFF
CDR3 DNA: TGTGCCAGCTCACCGAACCCCGGGACAGGGGATGGTGAGCAGTTCTTC

J gene: TRBJ2-3
D gene: TRBD2
V gene: TRBV19
clone size: NA
CDR3 length: 14
CDR3 protein: CASRLAGATDTQYF
CDR3 DNA: TGTGCCAGTAGACTAGCGGGGGCCACAGATACGCAGTATTTT

J gene: TRBJ1-5
D gene: TRBD1
V gene: TRBV7-9
clone size: NA
CDR3 length: 17
CDR3 protein: CASSLEYGTGSTQPQHF
CDR3 DNA: TGTGCCAGCAGCTTAGAGTACGGGACAGGGAGTACTCAGCCCCAGCATTTT

J gene: TRBJ2-5
D gene: NA
V gene: TRBV12-3/TRBV12-4
clone size: NA
CDR3 length: 12
CDR3 protein: CASRSPRATQYF
CDR3 DNA: TGTGCCAGCAGGAGTCCCCGCGCGACCCAGTACTTC

J gene: TRBJ2-3
D gene: TRBD2
V gene: TRBV2
clone size: NA
CDR3 length: 14
CDR3 protein: CASRTSGVTDTQYF
CDR3 DNA: TGTGCCAGCAGAACTAGCGGGGTCACAGATACGCAGTATTTT

J gene: TRBJ1-1
D gene: NA
V gene: TRBV10-3
clone size: NA
CDR3 length: 15
CDR3 protein: CAISERGGENTEAFF
CDR3 DNA: TGTGCCATCAGTGAGAGGGGGGGAGAGAACACTGAAGCTTTCTTT

J gene: TRBJ2-7
D gene: NA
V gene: TRBV18
clone size: NA
CDR3 length: 13
CDR3 protein: CASSRIQGNEQYF
CDR3 DNA: TGTGCCAGCTCACGGATACAGGGAAACGAGCAGTACTTC

J gene: TRBJ1-1
D gene: NA
V gene: TRBV9
clone size: NA
CDR3 length: 15
CDR3 protein: CASSVGVGGNTEAFF
CDR3 DNA: TGTGCCAGCAGCGTTGGGGTAGGGGGGAACACTGAAGCTTTCTTT

J gene: TRBJ1-2
D gene: NA
V gene: TRBV2
clone size: NA
CDR3 length: 12
CDR3 protein: CASIHTRNGYTF
CDR3 DNA: TGTGCCAGCATTCATACCAGAAATGGCTACACCTTC

J gene: TRBJ1-6
D gene: NA
V gene: TRBV7-2
clone size: few
CDR3 length: 15
CDR3 protein: CASSLVGRVGSPLHF
CDR3 DNA: TGTGCCAGCAGCTTAGTCGGCAGGGTTGGATCACCCCTCCACTTT

J gene: TRBJ1-3
D gene: NA
V gene: TRBV7-2
clone size: NA
CDR3 length: 15
CDR3 protein: CASSLGQSPGNTIYF
CDR3 DNA: TGTGCCAGCAGCTTAGGACAGTCTCCTGGAAACACCATATATTTT